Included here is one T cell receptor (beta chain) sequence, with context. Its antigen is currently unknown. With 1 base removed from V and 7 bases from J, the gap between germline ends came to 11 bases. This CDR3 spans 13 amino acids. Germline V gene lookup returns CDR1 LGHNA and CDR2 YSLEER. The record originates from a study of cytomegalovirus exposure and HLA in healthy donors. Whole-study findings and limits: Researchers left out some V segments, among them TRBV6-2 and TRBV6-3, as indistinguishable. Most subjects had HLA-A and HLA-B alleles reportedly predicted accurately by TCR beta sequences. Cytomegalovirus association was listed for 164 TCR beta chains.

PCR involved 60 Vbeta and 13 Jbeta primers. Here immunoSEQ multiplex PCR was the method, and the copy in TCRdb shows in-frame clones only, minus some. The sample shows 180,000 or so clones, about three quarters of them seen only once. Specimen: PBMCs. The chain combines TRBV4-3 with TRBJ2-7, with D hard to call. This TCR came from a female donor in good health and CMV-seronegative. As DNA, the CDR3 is TGCGCCAGCAGCCAAGTCTCGATGCGGGAGCAGTACTTC. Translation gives CASSQVSMREQYF.